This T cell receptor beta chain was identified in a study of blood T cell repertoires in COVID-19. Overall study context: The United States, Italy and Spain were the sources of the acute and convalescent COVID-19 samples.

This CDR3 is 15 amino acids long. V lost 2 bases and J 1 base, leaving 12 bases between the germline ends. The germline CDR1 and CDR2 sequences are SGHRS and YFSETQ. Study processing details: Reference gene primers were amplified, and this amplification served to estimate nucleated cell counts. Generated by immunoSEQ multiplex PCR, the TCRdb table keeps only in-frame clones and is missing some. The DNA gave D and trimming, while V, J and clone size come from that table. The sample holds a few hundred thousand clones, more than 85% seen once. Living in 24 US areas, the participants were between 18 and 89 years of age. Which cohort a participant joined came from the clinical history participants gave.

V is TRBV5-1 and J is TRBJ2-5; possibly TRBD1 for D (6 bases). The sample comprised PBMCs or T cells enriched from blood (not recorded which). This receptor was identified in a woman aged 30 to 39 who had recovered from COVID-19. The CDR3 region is CASSLQGQSQETQYF. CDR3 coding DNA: TGCGCCAGCAGCTTACAGGGCCAAAGCCAAGAGACCCAGTACTTC.